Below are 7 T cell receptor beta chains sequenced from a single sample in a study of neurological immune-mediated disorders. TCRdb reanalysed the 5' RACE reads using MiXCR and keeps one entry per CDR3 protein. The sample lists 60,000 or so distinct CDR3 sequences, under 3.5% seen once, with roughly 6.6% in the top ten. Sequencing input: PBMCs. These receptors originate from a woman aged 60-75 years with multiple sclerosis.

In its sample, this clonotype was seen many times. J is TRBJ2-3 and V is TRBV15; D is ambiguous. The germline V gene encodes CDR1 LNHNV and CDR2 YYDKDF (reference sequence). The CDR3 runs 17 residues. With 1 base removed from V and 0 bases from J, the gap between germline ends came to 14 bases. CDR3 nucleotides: TGTGCCACCAGCAGAGCCCAACTTAGTCCTAGCACAGATACGCAGTATTTT. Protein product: CATSRAQLSPSTDTQYF.

The CDR3 DNA is TGTGCCAGCAGTCGTCCGGCCAGTCCCGGAGGGGCTTTCTTT. Protein sequence: CASSRPASPGGAFF. The V call is TRBV28, the J call TRBJ1-1; D unclear. The V end was cut by 5 bases, the J end by 11 bases, with 21 bases between. The CDR3 totals 14 residues. The germline gives CDR1 MDHEN, CDR2 SYDVKM.

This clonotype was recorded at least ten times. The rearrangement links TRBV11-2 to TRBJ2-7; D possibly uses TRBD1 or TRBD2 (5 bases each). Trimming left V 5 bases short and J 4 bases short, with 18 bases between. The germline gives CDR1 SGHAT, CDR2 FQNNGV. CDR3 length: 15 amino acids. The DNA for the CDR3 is TGTGCCAGCAGCCACTGGGACGGAGGTCCTTACGAGCAGTACTTC. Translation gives CASSHWDGGPYEQYF.

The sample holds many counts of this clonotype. The CDR3 loop is CSASDYEQYF. The CDR3 coding sequence is TGCAGTGCTAGCGATTACGAGCAGTACTTC. The chain joins TRBV20-1 to TRBJ2-7; D is unclear. Germline V gene lookup returns CDR1 DFQATT and CDR2 SNEGSKA (reference sequence). Trimming stripped 3 bases from V and 4 bases from J, with 4 bases between. This CDR3 region has 10 residues.

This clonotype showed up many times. CDR3 amino acids: CSARVSGTNKETQYF. CDR3 in DNA: TGCAGTGCTAGAGTCTCGGGGACCAACAAAGAGACCCAGTACTTC. V usage is TRBV20-1 and J usage is TRBJ2-5; D may be TRBD1 or TRBD2 (5 bases each). The CDR3 totals 15 residues. CDR1 DFQATT and CDR2 SNEGSKA come from the germline V gene (reference sequence). V lost 1 base and J lost 3, with 15 bases in between.

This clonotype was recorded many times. CDR3: CSAVRDSNTGELFF. In DNA form, the CDR3 reads TGCAGTGCTGTCAGAGACAGCAACACCGGGGAGCTGTTTTTT. The chain uses TRBV20-1 and TRBJ2-2; TRBD1 might be the D (5 bases). Germline loops: CDR1 DFQATT, CDR2 SNEGSKA (reference sequence). Trimming shortened V by 5 bases and J by 2 bases, and 12 bases separated the two germline ends. The CDR3 contains 14 residues.

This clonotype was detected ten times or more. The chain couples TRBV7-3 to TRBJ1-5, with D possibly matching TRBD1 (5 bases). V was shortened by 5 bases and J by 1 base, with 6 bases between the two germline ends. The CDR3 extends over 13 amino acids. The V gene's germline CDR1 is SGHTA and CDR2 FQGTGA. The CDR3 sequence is CASSRDSNQPQHF. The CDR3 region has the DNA TGTGCCAGCAGCAGGGACAGCAATCAGCCCCAGCATTTT.